This TCR beta chain was captured by sequencing in a study of T cells in localized non-small cell lung cancer. Germline values: CDR1 LGHNA, CDR2 YNFKEQ. V lost 0 bases and J lost 4; bases outside the gene matches: 8. This CDR3 has 17 residues. For this clone: No antigen is known for it.

Study findings and constraints: Uninvolved adjacent lung showed peak T cell clonality, exceeding tumor. Analysis by sequencing included only one tumor region, so heterogeneity remains possible. Blood T cell density predicted longer survival; adjacent-lung clonality, shorter. Researchers found a median roughly 50 of the top 100 tumor clones in adjacent lung.

Repertoires were generated with immunoSEQ multiplex PCR, while TCRdb's copy carries only in-frame clones and drops some. The sample contains fewer than 20,000 clones, about 91% of which appear only once. V gene TRBV4-2 combines with J gene TRBJ2-1; 8 nucleotides agree with TRBD2. The source is an older female donor with stage III squamous cell lung carcinoma. Sequencing used peripheral blood, obtained before any cancer treatment. CDR3 amino acids: CASSQEWASGPYNEQFF. CDR3 bases: TGTGCCAGCAGCCAAGAGTGGGCTAGCGGGCCGTACAATGAGCAGTTCTTC.